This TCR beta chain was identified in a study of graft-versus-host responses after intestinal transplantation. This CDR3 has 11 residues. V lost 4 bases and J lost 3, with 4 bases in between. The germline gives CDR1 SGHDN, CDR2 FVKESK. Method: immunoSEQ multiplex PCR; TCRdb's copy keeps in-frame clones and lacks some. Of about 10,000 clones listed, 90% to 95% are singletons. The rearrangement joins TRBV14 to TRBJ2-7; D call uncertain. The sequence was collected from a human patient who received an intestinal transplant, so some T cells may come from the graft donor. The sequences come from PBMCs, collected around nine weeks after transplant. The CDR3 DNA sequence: TGTGCCAGCAGCCGCAACTACGAGCAGTACTTC. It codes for CASSRNYEQYF. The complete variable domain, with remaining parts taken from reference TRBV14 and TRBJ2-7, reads EAGVTQFPSHSVIEKGQTVTLRCDPISGHDNLYWYRRVMGKEIKFLLHFVKESKQDESGMPNNRFLAERTGGTYSTLKVQPAELEDSGVYFCASSRNYEQYFGPGTRLTVT.